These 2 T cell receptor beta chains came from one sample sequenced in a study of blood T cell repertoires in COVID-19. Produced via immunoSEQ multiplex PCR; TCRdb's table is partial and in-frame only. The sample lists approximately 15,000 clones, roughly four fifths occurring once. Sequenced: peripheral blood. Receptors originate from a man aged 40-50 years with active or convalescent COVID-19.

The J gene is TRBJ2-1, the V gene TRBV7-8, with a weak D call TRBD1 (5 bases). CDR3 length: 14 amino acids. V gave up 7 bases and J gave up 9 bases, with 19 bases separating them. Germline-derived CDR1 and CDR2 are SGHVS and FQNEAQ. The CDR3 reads CASILGLEVGEQFF. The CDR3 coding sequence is TGTGCCAGCATCTTGGGGCTGGAAGTCGGTGAGCAGTTCTTC.

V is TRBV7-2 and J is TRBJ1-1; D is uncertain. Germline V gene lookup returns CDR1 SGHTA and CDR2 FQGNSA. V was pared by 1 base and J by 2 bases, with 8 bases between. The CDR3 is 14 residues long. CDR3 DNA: TGTGCCAGCAGCTTAGTTGTTCAAAACACTGAAGCTTTCTTT. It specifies CASSLVVQNTEAFF.